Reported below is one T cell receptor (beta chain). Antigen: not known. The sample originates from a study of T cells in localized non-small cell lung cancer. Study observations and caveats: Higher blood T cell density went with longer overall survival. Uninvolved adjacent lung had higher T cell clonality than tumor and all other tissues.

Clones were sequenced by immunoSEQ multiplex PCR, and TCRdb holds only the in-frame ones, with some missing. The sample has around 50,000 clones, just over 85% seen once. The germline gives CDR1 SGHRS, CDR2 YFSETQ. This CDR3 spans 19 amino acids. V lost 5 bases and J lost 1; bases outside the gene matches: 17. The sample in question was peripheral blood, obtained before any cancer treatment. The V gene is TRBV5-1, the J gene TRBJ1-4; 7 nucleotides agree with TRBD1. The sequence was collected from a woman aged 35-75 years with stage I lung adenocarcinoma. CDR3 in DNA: TGCGCCAGCAGTCGTTCGGGACAGTCAAGTTTTGTAACTAATGAAAAACTGTTTTTT. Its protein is CASSRSGQSSFVTNEKLFF.